The sequence of this T cell receptor (beta chain) was determined in a study of CDR3 diversity in severe acne. Via MiXCR, TCRdb re-called the PCR reads, giving one row per CDR3 protein. The table includes more than 85,000 distinct CDR3 sequences, roughly half detected once. Germline V gene lookup returns CDR1 SEHNR and CDR2 FQNEAQ (reference sequence). V lost 5 bases and J lost 0; bases outside the gene matches: 6. The CDR3 has 15 residues. This clonotype was counted many times. This TCR derives from a male donor with acne. The specimen sequenced was blood. The V gene is TRBV7-9, the J gene TRBJ1-1, with 7 bases matching TRBD1. This chain's CDR3 is CASSVEGQLNTEAFF. The CDR3 DNA reads TGTGCCAGCAGCGTAGAGGGACAGCTGAACACTGAAGCTTTCTTT. The full variable domain, completed using reference TRBV7-9 and TRBJ1-1, is DTGVSQNPRHKITKRGQNVTFRCDPISEHNRLYWYRQTLGQGPEFLTYFQNEAQLEKSRLLSDRFSAERPKGSFSTLEIQRTEQGDSAMYLCASSVEGQLNTEAFFGQGTRLTVV.